The clone carrying this TCR beta chain was found many times. No antigen is known for it. Preparation of the TCRbeta library was carried out with unique molecular identifiers. TCRdb itself ran the PCR reads through MiXCR, one entry per CDR3 protein. There are fewer than 1 million distinct CDR3 sequences in the sample; 16% occur only once, and roughly 5% lies in the top ten. The V gene lost 6 bases and the J gene lost 0 bases, with 11 bases spanning the gap. Germline V gene sequence: CDR1 SGHRS, CDR2 YFSETQ. The CDR3 has 14 residues. The entry originates in a study of T-cell reconstitution after alpha-beta-depleted transplantation in children. Study observations and caveats: At around two months after transplant, the alpha-beta T cells were reportedly derived from several hundred expanded clones that came from non-depleted graft cells.

The V gene is TRBV5-1, the J gene TRBJ2-3; D is unresolved. This specimen consisted of PBMCs, mostly from graft donor cells, obtained 360 days after TCRalphabeta/CD19-depleted stem cell transplant. The TCR comes from a male patient between 10 and 17 years old who had a stem cell transplant for acute lymphoblastic leukemia, so the T cells may come from the graft donor. In DNA form, the CDR3 reads TGCGCCAGCAAGACGGAGCCAAGCACAGATACGCAGTATTTT. The encoded protein is CASKTEPSTDTQYF.